What follows are 14 T cell receptor beta chains derived from one specimen sequenced in a study of blood T cell repertoires in COVID-19 (dated by TCRdb to 2020 to 2022). Library method: the immunoSEQ multiplex PCR assay. TCRdb's version of the immuneACCESS table is confined to in-frame rearrangements and falls short of the full clone set. An unresolved V gene accounts for under half of the shortfall where checked; the remainder is of unknown origin. Here the sample has under 300,000 clones; around 85% occur a single time. Clones ranked in the top ten supply around 6.5% of the sample. The sample taken for sequencing was peripheral blood. The source of these receptors is a man aged 60 to 69 with acute or convalescent COVID-19.

The chain couples TRBV10-3 to TRBJ2-2; a possible D gene is TRBD2 (6 bases). V was pared by 3 bases and J by 5 bases, with 7 bases between. CDR1 and CDR2 (germline): ENHRY, SYGVKD. This CDR3 comprises 13 residues. The CDR3 is CAISDGGTGELFF. CDR3 DNA sequence: TGTGCCATCAGTGACGGGGGAACCGGGGAGCTGTTTTTT.

The rearrangement uses TRBV6-2 or TRBV6-3 and TRBJ1-5, with no clear D. Germline V gene lookup returns CDR1 MNHEY and CDR2 SVGEGT. The ends were cut back, 4 bases at V and 11 bases at J, with 12 bases in the middle. This CDR3 is 12 amino acids long. In DNA form, the CDR3 reads TGTGCCAGCAGTTCCCCGGGTCGAACCCAGCATTTT. It yields the protein CASSSPGRTQHF.

The chain is built from TRBV10-3 and TRBJ2-1; tentatively, D is TRBD2 (6 bases). The CDR3 totals 17 residues. Germline-derived CDR1 and CDR2 are ENHRY and SYGVKD. Trimming took 3 bases from V and 0 from J, leaving 15 bases between them. The CDR3 DNA sequence: TGTGCCATCAGTGACCGGGAGCGGTCCCTCTCCTACAATGAGCAGTTCTTC. This sequence encodes CAISDRERSLSYNEQFF.

This clone was observed once. This chain links TRBV7-2 with TRBJ1-3; no definite D call. The CDR3 length is 15 residues. Germline V lookup: CDR1 SGHTA, CDR2 FQGNSA. Trimming took 1 base from V and 1 from J, leaving 8 bases between them. CDR3 loop: CASSLVPGSGNTIYF. CDR3 coding DNA: TGTGCCAGCAGCTTAGTTCCCGGTTCTGGAAACACCATATATTTT.

This clone was seen only once. This chain uses TRBV6-4 with TRBJ2-3; 14 bases align to TRBD2. The CDR3 loop spans 13 amino acids. CDR1 MRHNA and CDR2 SNTAGT come from the germline V gene. V dropped 8 bases and J dropped 11; count of bases not matched to a gene: 6. For the CDR3, the DNA is TGTGCCAGCTTTCAGACTAGCGGGGGGGAGCAGTATTTT. Its protein product is CASFQTSGGEQYF.

The chain has TRBV5-1 and TRBJ1-1; D is unclear. The CDR3 is 13 residues long. With 2 bases removed from V and 5 bases from J, the gap between germline ends came to 10 bases. CDR1 SGHRS and CDR2 YFSETQ come from the germline V gene. CDR3: CASSLSSGTEAFF. The CDR3 DNA is TGCGCCAGCAGCTTATCCTCGGGTACTGAAGCTTTCTTT.

This chain connects TRBV7-3 to TRBJ2-7, with 7 bases matching TRBD1. CDR1 is SGHTA, CDR2 FQGTGA, per germline. V lost 4 bases to trimming and J lost 0 bases; unmatched junction nucleotides: 0. The CDR3 extends over 13 amino acids. CDR3 in amino acids: CASSSGGSYEQYF. CDR3 in DNA: TGTGCCAGCAGCTCAGGGGGCTCCTACGAGCAGTACTTC.

The CDR3 spells CASRVTGEDQPQHF. In DNA form, the CDR3 reads TGTGCCAGTAGGGTTACAGGGGAAGATCAGCCCCAGCATTTT. The chain employs TRBV19 and TRBJ1-5, with TRBD1 matching over 7 bases. The CDR3 contains 14 residues. The V segment lost 6 bases and the J segment 5 bases; nucleotides outside the gene matches: 7. Germline V gives CDR1 LNHDA, CDR2 SQIVND (reference sequence).

The count of this clone is one. The chain employs TRBV6-2 or TRBV6-3 and TRBJ2-7, with 11 bases identical to TRBD2. The CDR3 has 15 amino acids. V lost 2 bases, J lost 12 bases, and 12 bases stayed unmatched. Germline V gene lookup returns CDR1 MNHEY and CDR2 SVGEGT. The CDR3 nucleotides read TGTGCCAGCAGTTACCCCGACGGGACTAGCGGCCCCATGTACTTC. Translated, it gives CASSYPDGTSGPMYF.

The rearrangement links TRBV6-4 to TRBJ1-2; no clear D. CDR1 is MRHNA, CDR2 SNTAGT, per germline. Trimming took 0 bases from V and 4 from J, leaving 12 bases between them. CDR3 length: 15 residues. The CDR3 region is CASSDSGSSGYGYTF. The CDR3 DNA reads TGTGCCAGCAGTGACTCTGGCAGTTCGGGCTATGGCTACACCTTC.

The chain links TRBV6-5 to TRBJ2-7, with 10 bases matching TRBD2. CDR3 length: 14 residues. The germline V gene has CDR1 MNHEY and CDR2 SVGAGI. Unmatched junction bases numbered 4, after V lost 5 bases and J lost 3 bases. The CDR3 reads CASSLAGANYEQYF. The CDR3 DNA reads TGTGCCAGCAGTCTAGCGGGAGCGAACTACGAGCAGTACTTC.

This clone was detected only a few times. The rearrangement links TRBV19 to TRBJ1-3; D might be TRBD1 (6 bases). V dropped 5 bases and J dropped 3 bases, with 23 bases sitting between them. The germline gives CDR1 LNHDA, CDR2 SQIVND (reference sequence). The CDR3 runs 18 residues. CDR3 nucleotide sequence: TGTGCCAGTAGTCCCCGAGTTCCCGGACAGAAAGGTGGAAACACCATATATTTT. Its translation is CASSPRVPGQKGGNTIYF.

The rearrangement joins TRBV5-1 to TRBJ2-1, with a weak D call TRBD1 (8 bases). The CDR3 covers 15 residues. Germline assignment: CDR1 SGHRS and CDR2 YFSETQ. Trimming removed 3 bases from V and 7 bases from J, with 17 bases in between. CDR3 nucleotide sequence: TGCGCCAGCAGCTCAAGAGGACAGGGAGGGAATGAGCAGTTCTTC. Translation gives CASSSRGQGGNEQFF.

This clone was picked up a small number of times. This chain links TRBV6-5 with TRBJ1-2, with 7 bases fitting TRBD1. CDR1 is MNHEY, CDR2 SVGAGI, per germline. J gave up 4 bases and V 6 bases, and 5 bases lay outside the gene matches. The CDR3 runs to 13 residues. For the CDR3, the DNA is TGTGCCAGCAGCGAGGGGGCAGTCTATGGCTACACCTTC. Its protein is CASSEGAVYGYTF.